This T cell receptor beta chain was captured in a study of OX40 agonist ivuxolimab in advanced cancers. CDR3 length: 17 residues. V lost 4 bases and J lost 2; bases outside the gene matches: 4. Looked up from germline, CDR1 is SGDLS and CDR2 is YYNGEE. Assay: immunoSEQ multiplex PCR; the TCRdb copy retains only in-frame clones and omits some. Among just over 90,000 clones listed, about 92% were seen once. The cohort excluded patients with autoimmune disease history or systemic immunosuppression. Here the sequenced sample was CD4+ or CD8+ T cells sorted from blood, taken in a trial of the OX40 agonist ivuxolimab. This receptor was identified in an adult with an advanced solid tumor such as melanoma, head and neck, liver or kidney cancer. V and J are TRBV9 and TRBJ2-1; TRBD2 matches at 15 bases. CDR3 sequence: CASSRTSGREAYNEQFF. The CDR3 DNA sequence: TGTGCCAGCAGCAGGACTAGCGGGAGGGAGGCCTACAATGAGCAGTTCTTC.